The present TCR beta chain was sequenced within a study of T-cell memory formation after mild COVID-19. TCRdb reprocessed the 5' RACE reads with MiXCR, giving one entry per CDR3 protein. This sample has some 120,000 distinct CDR3 sequences, with more than 15% found just once. This clonotype showed up just a few times. Germline V lookup: CDR1 SEHNR, CDR2 FQNEAQ (reference sequence). This CDR3 has 16 residues. Trimming removed 3 bases from V and 0 bases from J, with 15 bases in between. This chain connects TRBV7-9 to TRBJ2-7; D is perhaps TRBD1 or TRBD2 (5 bases each). Source material: PBMCs or a T cell subset sorted from them (not recorded which). This TCR was sampled from a man younger than 35 who had mild COVID-19 (a few samples of this study predate the infection). Cell type and time point are not known. CDR3 amino acids: CASSLSGAAGSYEQYF. CDR3 DNA: TGTGCCAGCAGCTTGTCTGGGGCGGCGGGCTCCTACGAGCAGTACTTC.